Sequencing of this T cell receptor (beta chain) was carried out in a study of T cells in Graves' hyperthyroidism and ophthalmopathy. The study's findings and limits: In simple terms, a model built on 13 V-J features told ophthalmopathy apart from stable hyperthyroidism. Before onset, ophthalmopathy was predicted by the model a median roughly six months earlier.

Around 10 ml fresh peripheral blood yielded the PBMCs. This clonotype has at least ten counts. Its target is not known. Template material for amplifying TCR beta CDR3 regions consisted of RNA transcripts. The primer set for the first-round RT-PCR of the TCR CDR3 was HTBI. TCRdb independently ran MiXCR on the multiplex PCR reads; one entry per CDR3 protein. Found here are approximately 400,000 distinct CDR3 sequences, around 15% of them singletons; the top ten hold approximately 29%. Sample: blood. This TCR was sampled from a middle-aged man with Graves' ophthalmopathy.

CDR3 loop: CASSPGQAPKNYEQYF. In DNA form, the CDR3 reads TGTGCCAGCAGTCCTGGACAGGCCCCAAAGAACTACGAGCAGTACTTC. The rearrangement joins TRBV28 to TRBJ2-7, with TRBD1 matching over 7 bases. Germline lookup yields CDR1 MDHEN and CDR2 SYDVKM. Trimming took 5 bases from V and 3 from J; bases not matched to a gene: 13. The CDR3 sequence is 16 residues long.